This paragraph covers one TCR beta chain sequence. The germline V and J ends were trimmed by 4 bases and 0 bases, with 20 bases remaining between them. The CDR3 length is 18 residues. The germline CDR1 and CDR2 sequences are SGDLS and YYNGEE. From the RT-PCR reads, TCRdb called clonotypes with MiXCR, one entry per CDR3 protein. The sample holds 800,000 to 1,000,000 distinct CDR3 sequences, under 20% seen once. The sample originates from a study of patients and donors after allogeneic stem cell transplantation. What was sequenced was blood, either unsorted or a sorted T cell fraction (not recorded which). This chain connects TRBV9 to TRBJ2-1, with a weak D call TRBD2 (5 bases). This TCR was recovered from a human donor who was either an allogeneic HSCT recipient or a stem cell or donor lymphocyte infusion donor (not recorded which). It is not recorded whose cells these are; they may come from a transplant donor. The CDR3 DNA reads as TGTGCCAGCAGCCCTCAAGCCGGAGGTCATAGCTCCTACAATGAGCAGTTCTTC. Protein product: CASSPQAGGHSSYNEQFF.